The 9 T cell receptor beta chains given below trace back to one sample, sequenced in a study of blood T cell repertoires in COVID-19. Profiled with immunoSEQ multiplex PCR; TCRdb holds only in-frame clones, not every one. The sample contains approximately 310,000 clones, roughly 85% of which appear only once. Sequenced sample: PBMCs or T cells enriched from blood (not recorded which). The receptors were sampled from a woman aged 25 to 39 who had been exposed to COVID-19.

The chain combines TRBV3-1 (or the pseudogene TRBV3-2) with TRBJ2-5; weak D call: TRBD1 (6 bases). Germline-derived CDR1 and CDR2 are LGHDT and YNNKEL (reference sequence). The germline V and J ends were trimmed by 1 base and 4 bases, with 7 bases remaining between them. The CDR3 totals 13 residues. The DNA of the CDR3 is TGTGCCAGCAGCCAAGGGGGGCCAGAGACCCAGTACTTC. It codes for CASSQGGPETQYF.

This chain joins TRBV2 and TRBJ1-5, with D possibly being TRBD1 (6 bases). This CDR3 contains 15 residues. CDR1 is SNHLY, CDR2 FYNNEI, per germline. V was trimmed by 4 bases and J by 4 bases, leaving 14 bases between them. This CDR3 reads CASSVFGTLNQPQHF. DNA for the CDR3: TGTGCCAGCAGTGTTTTTGGGACACTGAATCAGCCCCAGCATTTT.

Here the CDR3 reads CAWSPTSREQFF. The CDR3 DNA reads TGTGCCTGGAGCCCTACCTCCAGGGAGCAGTTCTTC. This chain links TRBV30 with TRBJ2-1; D uncertain. V was pared by 3 bases and J by 10 bases, with 13 bases between. The CDR3 length is 12 residues. Germline V lookup: CDR1 GTSNPN, CDR2 SVGIG (reference sequence).

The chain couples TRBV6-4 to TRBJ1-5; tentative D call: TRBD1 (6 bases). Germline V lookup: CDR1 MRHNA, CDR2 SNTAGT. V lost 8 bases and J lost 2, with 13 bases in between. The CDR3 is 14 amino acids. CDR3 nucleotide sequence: TGTGCCAGCGACCTCAGGGGAGGCAATCAGCCCCAGCATTTT. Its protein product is CASDLRGGNQPQHF.

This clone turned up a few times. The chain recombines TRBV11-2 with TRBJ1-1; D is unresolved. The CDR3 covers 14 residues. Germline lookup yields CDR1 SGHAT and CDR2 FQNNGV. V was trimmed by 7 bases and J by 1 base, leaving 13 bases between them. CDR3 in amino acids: CASTGVRRNTEAFF. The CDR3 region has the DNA TGTGCCAGCACCGGGGTAAGGAGGAACACTGAAGCTTTCTTT.

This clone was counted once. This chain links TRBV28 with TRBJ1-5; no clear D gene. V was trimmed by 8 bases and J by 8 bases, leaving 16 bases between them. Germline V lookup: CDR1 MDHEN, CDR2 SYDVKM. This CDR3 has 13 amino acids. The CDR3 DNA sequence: TGTGCCAGCTACACCCCAGGTAAAGAGCCCCAGCATTTT. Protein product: CASYTPGKEPQHF.

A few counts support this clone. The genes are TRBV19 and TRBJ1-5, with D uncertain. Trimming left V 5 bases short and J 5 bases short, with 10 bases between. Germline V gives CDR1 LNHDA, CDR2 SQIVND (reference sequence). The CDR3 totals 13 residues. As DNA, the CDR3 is TGTGCCAGTAGTTTATACAGAGATCAGCCCCAGCATTTT. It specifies CASSLYRDQPQHF.

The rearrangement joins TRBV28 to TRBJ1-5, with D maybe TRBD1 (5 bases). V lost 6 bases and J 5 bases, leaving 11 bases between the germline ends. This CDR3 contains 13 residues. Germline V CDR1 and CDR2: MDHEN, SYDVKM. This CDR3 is CASSQGLHQPQHF. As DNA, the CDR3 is TGTGCCAGCAGCCAGGGATTGCATCAGCCCCAGCATTTT.

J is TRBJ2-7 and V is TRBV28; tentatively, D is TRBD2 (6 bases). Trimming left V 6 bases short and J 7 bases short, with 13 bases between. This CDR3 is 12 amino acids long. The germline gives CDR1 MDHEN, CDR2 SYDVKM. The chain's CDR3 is CASRSIGGEQYF. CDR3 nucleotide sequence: TGTGCCAGCAGGTCTATCGGAGGGGAGCAGTACTTC.